The sequence of this TCR beta chain was determined in a study of tumor-infiltrating lymphocytes in localized non-small cell lung cancer. Study in general: From each patient, both tumor and uninvolved lung, non-adjacent to tumor, were sampled.

Germline trimming cut 5 bases from V and 1 base from J; bases unmatched to any gene: 3. The CDR3 loop spans 14 amino acids. CDR1 is MNHNS, CDR2 SASEGT, per germline. The assay was immunoSEQ multiplex PCR, and TCRdb's table has in-frame clones only and misses some. The table includes about 10,000 clones, around 74% detected once. By share, this clone counts as medium-sized (0.01 to 0.1%). No antigen is known for it. Whole-study findings and limits: Tumors had more T cell infiltration than uninvolved lung, per TCRbeta sequencing and CD3 counts. IM1 and IM2 tumors showed no difference in T-cell fraction. Different pieces of the same tissue were used for each assay.

The chain links TRBV6-1 to TRBJ2-3, with 7 bases matching TRBD2. The source of this sequence is a human donor with non-small cell lung cancer. Material for sequencing was uninvolved lung tissue not adjacent to the tumor. This CDR3 is CASSQREGTDTQYF. DNA for the CDR3: TGTGCCAGCAGTCAGCGGGAAGGCACAGATACGCAGTATTTT.